These 20 T cell receptor beta chains were all obtained from the same sample, sequenced in a study of shared T cell receptors in the human thymus (dated by TCRdb to the early 2020s). The library came from the immunoSEQ multiplex PCR assay. TCRdb limited this immuneACCESS table to in-frame rearrangements with V and J called. A share of clones is missing; checked studies link under half to unresolved V genes, and the rest is unexplained. The sample yields some 400,000 clones; about 95% were counted once. The ten largest clonotypes hold roughly 0.02% of the sample. Sequenced material: thymocytes. The receptors were sampled from a human donor.

The J gene is TRBJ2-3, the V gene TRBV9; D unclear. The germline V gene encodes CDR1 SGDLS and CDR2 YYNGEE. The CDR3 sequence is 13 residues long. V gave up 3 bases and J gave up 9 bases, with 14 bases separating them. The CDR3 region is CASSGRILMTQYF. CDR3 DNA sequence: TGTGCCAGCAGCGGAAGAATCCTGATGACGCAGTATTTT.

This clone came up a few times. This rearrangement joins TRBV14 to TRBJ1-1; D not resolved. The V and J ends lost 1 base and 5 bases respectively, with 8 bases between them. The CDR3 runs 13 residues. Per germline, CDR1 SGHDN and CDR2 FVKESK. Here the CDR3 DNA reads TGTGCCAGCAGCCAAGGTCTATGGACTGAAGCTTTCTTT. Amino acid sequence: CASSQGLWTEAFF.

The chain recombines TRBV9 with TRBJ2-4; D may be TRBD1 or TRBD2 (7 bases each). Trimming left V 0 bases short and J 6 bases short, with 10 bases between. Per germline, CDR1 SGDLS and CDR2 YYNGEE. CDR3 length: 14 amino acids. This chain's CDR3 is CASSVGRGGNIQYF. The CDR3 DNA reads TGTGCCAGCAGCGTAGGCAGGGGGGGAAACATTCAGTACTTC. The entire variable domain, with the rest obtained from reference TRBV9 and TRBJ2-4, is as follows: DSGVTQTPKHLITATGQRVTLRCSPRSGDLSVYWYQQSLDQGLQFLIQYYNGEERAKGNILERFSAQQFPDLHSELNLSSLELGDSALYFCASSVGRGGNIQYFGAGTRLSVL.

The genes are TRBV11-2 and TRBJ2-3, with TRBD2 matching 7 bases. CDR1 and CDR2 (germline): SGHAT, FQNNGV. This CDR3 is built from 14 residues. V trimming: 3 bases; J trimming: 3 bases; junction bases outside the gene matches: 3. The CDR3, as DNA: TGTGCCAGCAGCTTCGACGGGAGGACAGATACGCAGTATTTT. This sequence encodes CASSFDGRTDTQYF.

V usage is TRBV6-4 and J usage is TRBJ2-1, with unresolved D. V was clipped by 1 base and J by 7 bases, with 14 bases between them. The length of the CDR3 is 15 residues. Germline V gene sequence: CDR1 MRHNA, CDR2 SNTAGT. The CDR3 loop reads CASSDCTGSRNEQFF. In DNA form, the CDR3 reads TGTGCCAGCAGTGACTGTACCGGGTCCCGGAATGAGCAGTTCTTC.

This chain links TRBV28 with TRBJ2-1, with 10 bases matching TRBD1. Germline CDR1 reads MDHEN; CDR2 reads SYDVKM. The CDR3 is 18 amino acids. The trim removed 3 bases at V and 1 base at J, leaving 9 bases unmatched. CDR3 coding DNA: TGTGCCAGCAGTTTCCTTGACCCGGGACAGGGGTCCTACAATGAGCAGTTCTTC. This encodes CASSFLDPGQGSYNEQFF.

The rearrangement links TRBV4-3 to TRBJ2-3, with 9 bases that match TRBD2. This CDR3 is 19 amino acids long. V trimming: 1 base; J trimming: 4 bases; junction bases outside the gene matches: 15. Germline loops: CDR1 LGHNA, CDR2 YSLEER. The CDR3 nucleotides read TGCGCCAGCAGCCAAGGGGCCGGGACTAGCAGGAGGGGGGCAGATACGCAGTATTTT. It is translated as CASSQGAGTSRRGADTQYF.

V gene TRBV6-6 combines with J gene TRBJ1-3; the D gene is possibly TRBD1 (5 bases). V gave up 6 bases and J gave up 0 bases, with 15 bases separating them. This CDR3 has 16 amino acids. The germline gives CDR1 MNHNY, CDR2 SVGAGI (reference sequence). CDR3 protein: CASSLLPGHSGNTIYF. The DNA of the CDR3 is TGTGCCAGCAGCCTCTTGCCAGGGCACTCTGGAAACACCATATATTTT.

This clone is a singleton in its sample. This rearrangement joins TRBV7-6 to TRBJ2-1; weak D call: TRBD2 (6 bases). The CDR3 totals 14 residues. V gave up 1 base and J gave up 6 bases, with 10 bases separating them. The germline V gene encodes CDR1 SGHVS and CDR2 FNYEAQ. The DNA for the CDR3 is TGTGCCAGCAGCTTAGGCGGGATCACCAATGAGCAGTTCTTC. It translates to CASSLGGITNEQFF.

This sequence joins TRBV7-9 and TRBJ1-1, with TRBD1 identical over 7 bases. J lost 3 bases, V lost 4 bases, and 11 bases had no gene match. There are 16 residues in the CDR3. Per the germline V gene, CDR1 is SEHNR and CDR2 is FQNEAQ (reference sequence). For the CDR3, the DNA is TGTGCCAGCAGCTCCCGGGACAGTTTTCTGGACACTGAAGCTTTCTTT. Translating it yields CASSSRDSFLDTEAFF.

V and J are TRBV18 and TRBJ2-7; D perhaps matches TRBD2 (6 bases). Per the germline V gene, CDR1 is KGHSH and CDR2 is LQKENI. V lost 2 bases and J 2 bases, leaving 10 bases between the germline ends. The CDR3 extends over 14 amino acids. The CDR3 nucleotides are TGTGCCAGCTCACCAAGGGACTCTGCCTACGAGCAGTACTTC. It is translated as CASSPRDSAYEQYF.

This clone was detected only a few times. The chain combines TRBV20-1 with TRBJ1-1; 7 nucleotides agree with TRBD1. This CDR3 has 11 residues. Germline CDR1 is DFQATT and CDR2 is SNEGSKA (reference sequence). With V trimmed by 5 bases and J by 7 bases, 4 bases remained unmatched. The CDR3 coding sequence is TGCAGTGCTGAGGGGGCGGGTGAAGCTTTCTTT. Amino acid sequence: CSAEGAGEAFF.

The chain couples TRBV2 to TRBJ2-1; TRBD2 aligns across 11 bases. Per the germline V gene, CDR1 is SNHLY and CDR2 is FYNNEI. The CDR3 loop spans 15 amino acids. The J segment lost 8 bases and the V segment lost 6 bases, leaving 9 bases of the junction unmatched. The CDR3 region is CASRSLAGGSDEQFF. In DNA, the CDR3 is TGTGCCAGCAGGTCTTTAGCGGGAGGGTCAGATGAGCAGTTCTTC. Based on the CDR3 plus reference TRBV2 and TRBJ2-1, the full variable domain is EPEVTQTPSHQVTQMGQEVILRCVPISNHLYFYWYRQILGQKVEFLVSFYNNEISEKSEIFDDQFSVERPDGSNFTLKIRSTKLEDSAMYFCASRSLAGGSDEQFFGPGTRLTVL.

The chain links TRBV5-4 to TRBJ1-2; D not resolved. Germline V gives CDR1 SGHNT, CDR2 YYREEE (reference sequence). Trimming took off 5 bases at V and 0 bases at J, with 14 bases between the two ends. The CDR3 extends over 15 amino acids. CDR3 nucleotide sequence: TGTGCCAGCAGTCGGACTCAGTTCTCTAACTATGGCTACACCTTC. Translating gives CASSRTQFSNYGYTF.

The chain employs TRBV27 and TRBJ2-7; D may be TRBD1 or TRBD2 (5 bases each). Germline loops: CDR1 MNHEY, CDR2 SMNVEV (reference sequence). Trimming shortened V by 5 bases and J by 5 bases, and 16 bases separated the two germline ends. This CDR3 contains 14 residues. The CDR3 is CASSPFPTGHEQYF. CDR3 DNA sequence: TGTGCCAGCAGTCCCTTTCCCACGGGACACGAGCAGTACTTC.

The chain is built from TRBV10-3 and TRBJ1-4; the D gene is possibly TRBD1 (6 bases). This CDR3 comprises 15 residues. From germline, CDR1 is ENHRY and CDR2 SYGVKD. V was shortened by 8 bases and J by 6 bases, with 19 bases between the two germline ends. CDR3: CAIREGGSGDEKLFF. The CDR3 DNA sequence: TGTGCCATCCGCGAGGGGGGCAGTGGGGATGAAAAACTGTTTTTT.

This clone came up once. The chain uses TRBV5-4 and TRBJ2-5; maybe TRBD1 (7 bases). CDR3 length equals 15 residues. CDR1 is SGHNT, CDR2 YYREEE, per germline (reference sequence). Trimming stripped 5 bases from V and 1 base from J, with 15 bases between. CDR3 loop: CASRRGTAPQETQYF. The CDR3, as DNA: TGTGCCAGCAGACGCGGGACAGCCCCCCAAGAGACCCAGTACTTC.

V usage is TRBV7-9 and J usage is TRBJ2-7; D may be TRBD2 (5 bases). Germline CDR1 reads SEHNR; CDR2 reads FQNEAQ (reference sequence). The CDR3 sequence is 15 residues long. Trimming took 7 bases from V and 7 from J, leaving 23 bases between them. The CDR3 here is CASTLGRSGPGEQYF. CDR3 sequence (DNA): TGTGCCAGCACCCTGGGCAGGTCGGGCCCGGGGGAGCAGTACTTC. Filled out from reference TRBV7-9 and TRBJ2-7, the complete variable domain reads DTGVSQNPRHKITKRGQNVTFRCDPISEHNRLYWYRQTLGQGPEFLTYFQNEAQLEKSRLLSDRFSAERPKGSFSTLEIQRTEQGDSAMYLCASTLGRSGPGEQYFGPGTRLTVT.

The CDR3 spells CASSSNLGLSNTGELFF. The CDR3, as DNA: TGTGCCAGCTCATCAAACCTGGGTCTTTCGAACACCGGGGAGCTGTTTTTT. The J gene is TRBJ2-2, the V gene TRBV18, with D unresolved. The germline CDR1 and CDR2 sequences are KGHSH and LQKENI. Trimming cost V 5 bases and J 0 bases, with 16 bases left between them. The CDR3 covers 17 residues.

The chain couples TRBV15 to TRBJ1-2; TRBD1 matches 8 bases. This CDR3 is built from 15 residues. CDR1 is LNHNV and CDR2 is YYDKDF in the germline V gene (reference sequence). J was trimmed by 4 bases and V by 0 bases; bases with no gene match: 4. The DNA for the CDR3 is TGTGCCACCAGCAGAGATCAGGACAGGGTCTATGGCTACACCTTC. It encodes CATSRDQDRVYGYTF. Supplemented by reference TRBV15 and TRBJ1-2, the full variable domain reads DAMVIQNPRYQVTQFGKPVTLSCSQTLNHNVMYWYQQKSSQAPKLLFHYYDKDFNNEADTPDNFQSRRPNTSFCFLDIRSPGLGDTAMYLCATSRDQDRVYGYTFGSGTRLTVV.